Listed below are T cell receptor beta chains from one sample, sequenced in a study of breast tumors, draining lymph nodes, adjacent tissues. One entry per CDR3 protein results from TCRdb running MiXCR on the multiplex PCR reads. This repertoire shows around 110,000 distinct CDR3 sequences, around 30% found once; its top ten account for less than 6%. What was sequenced was axillary lymph node tissue. These receptors originate from a female donor with breast cancer. Some clones in this sample may be carry-over from other donors' samples. The CDR3 runs from the conserved cysteine through the conserved F or W. A D gene is named only where the DNA matches it firmly. The size of a clone is reported for some rows only, either as once, few or many, or as a class for expanded clones.

TRBV7-8	TRBJ1-2	-	many	TGTGCCAGCAGGCAGACAGGAGACTATGGCTACACCTTC	CASRQTGDYGYTF
TRBV20-1	TRBJ2-1	TRBD2	-	TGCAGTGCTAGAGTGCCTAGCGGGAGGGCCCATGAGCAGTTCTTC	CSARVPSGRAHEQFF
TRBV20-1	TRBJ2-7	-	many	TGCAGTGCTAAATCCGGGACCTCCACCTCCGAGCAGTACTTC	CSAKSGTSTSEQYF
TRBV4-1	TRBJ1-2	-	-	TGCGCCAGCAGCCAGGCGGGGCCCTATGGCTACACCTTC	CASSQAGPYGYTF
TRBV6-4	TRBJ2-5	TRBD2	many	TGTGCCAGCAGTGAGCTAGCGGGCCACCAAGAGACCCAGTACTTC	CASSELAGHQETQYF
TRBV5-8	TRBJ2-5	TRBD2	once	TGTGCCAGCGATTCACCTGGACTAGCGGGAGCAGAGACCCAGTACTTC	CASDSPGLAGAETQYF
TRBV7-2	TRBJ1-2	TRBD1	many	TGTGCCAGCACCCGGACAGGACCACTCTATGGCTACACCTTC	CASTRTGPLYGYTF
TRBV11-2	TRBJ2-5	TRBD2	once	TGTGCCAGCACAAGAGCTAGCGGGACGGAGCAAGAGACCCAGTACTTC	CASTRASGTEQETQYF
TRBV3-2	TRBJ1-3	-	-	TGTGCCAACAGTCCTAGTTTGAGGGGGTATTCTGAAAACACCATATATTTT	CANSPSLRGYSENTIYF
TRBV6-6	TRBJ2-2	-	-	TGTGCCAGCAGTCACGAGGGGACCGGGGAGCTGTTTTTT	CASSHEGTGELFF
TRBV4-3	TRBJ2-3	-	many	TGCGCCAGCAGCCAAGAGATAACCACAGATACGCAGTATTTT	CASSQEITTDTQYF
TRBV11-3	TRBJ2-3	-	many	TGTGCCAGCAGCACACAGACAGATACGCAGTATTTT	CASSTQTDTQYF
TRBV6-2/TRBV6-3	TRBJ2-4	-	few	TGTGCCAGCAGTTACTCGATAGGGATCGAAAACATTCAGTACTTC	CASSYSIGIENIQYF
TRBV20-1	TRBJ1-1	-	few	TGCAGTGCTAGACAGCATCACATGAACACTGAAGCTTTCTTT	CSARQHHMNTEAFF
TRBV29-1	TRBJ2-7	TRBD2	many	TGCAGCGTTGAAGGCAGGGAGGGCGAGCAGTACTTC	CSVEGREGEQYF
TRBV19	TRBJ1-2	-	-	TGTGCCAGTAGAGTAGCGGGGGGCTTTACCCGGGACTATGGCTACACCTTC	CASRVAGGFTRDYGYTF
TRBV30	TRBJ2-7	TRBD2	-	TGTGCCTGGTTCCCGGGACTAGCTGATTCCTACGAGCAGTACTTC	CAWFPGLADSYEQYF
TRBV29-1	TRBJ2-3	-	many	TGCAGCGTTTCGGAGGGTTTCACAGATACGCAGTATTTT	CSVSEGFTDTQYF
TRBV9	TRBJ2-3	-	many	TGTGCCAGCAGCGTAGCGGGAGATACGCAGTATTTT	CASSVAGDTQYF
TRBV2	TRBJ2-7	-	medium-sized	TGTGCCAGCAGTCGGACCTACGAGCAGTACTTC	CASSRTYEQYF
TRBV7-3	TRBJ2-1	TRBD2	-	TGTGCCAGCAGCTTAAACGGGGGGGCCTACAATGAGCAGTTCTTC	CASSLNGGAYNEQFF
TRBV4-1	TRBJ1-4	TRBD1	many	TGCGCCAGCAGCCGGGACAGCCCTGCAACTAATGAAAAACTGTTTTTT	CASSRDSPATNEKLFF
TRBV6-4	TRBJ1-2	-	many	TGTGCCAGCAGGTACGATGGCTACACCTTC	CASRYDGYTF
TRBV3-1	TRBJ1-2	TRBD1	many	TGTGCCAGCAGCCAAGGGACAGGTCATGGCTACACCTTC	CASSQGTGHGYTF
TRBV28	TRBJ1-2	-	many	TGTGCCAGCAGTTTAGGGGGGCAGAATGCTAACTATGGCTACACCTTC	CASSLGGQNANYGYTF
TRBV9	TRBJ1-4	-	-	TGTGCCAGCAGCCGGGGGGGACGGGGGGCATTCAGAACTAATGAAAAACTGTTTTTT	CASSRGGRGAFRTNEKLFF
TRBV20-1	TRBJ2-1	TRBD1	-	TGCAGTGCTATTTGGGACAGGGGGAACGAAAATGAGCAGTTCTTC	CSAIWDRGNENEQFF
TRBV15	TRBJ1-5	-	many	TGTGCCACCAGCAATCGGGGCTCCAATCAGCCCCAGCATTTT	CATSNRGSNQPQHF
TRBV12-3/TRBV12-4	TRBJ2-5	-	-	TGTGCCAGCAGACCGAGGGACGGGACAGAGACCCAGTACTTC	CASRPRDGTETQYF
TRBV29-1	TRBJ2-4	TRBD2	many	TGCAGCGTTGAACTAGCGGGAGCCAAAAACATTCAGTACTTC	CSVELAGAKNIQYF
TRBV9	TRBJ2-5	-	many	TGTGCCAGCAGCGGGTTACAAGAGACCCAGTACTTC	CASSGLQETQYF
TRBV29-1	TRBJ2-3	TRBD1	-	TGCAGTTCCGGACAGGGAACAGATACGCAGTATTTT	CSSGQGTDTQYF
TRBV6-5	TRBJ2-7	TRBD2	-	TGTGCCAGCAGATCCGGGACTAGCGGGTCTACTTACTCCTACGAGCAGTACTTC	CASRSGTSGSTYSYEQYF
TRBV28	TRBJ1-2	-	-	TGTGCCAGCAGTTCCTCGGGGCGAGGAAATGGCTACATCTTC	CASSSSGRGNGYIF
TRBV6-5	TRBJ1-2	-	many	TGTGCCAGCAGACCCAACAGTCGTTATAACTATGGCTACACCTTC	CASRPNSRYNYGYTF
TRBV16	TRBJ1-1	-	-	TGTGCCAGCAGCCAATCGGGCAGGGGAAGCACTGAAGCTTTCTTT	CASSQSGRGSTEAFF
TRBV7-9	TRBJ2-2	TRBD1	-	TGTGCCAGCAGCTCGACCGGGACAGGAACTAGGGAGCTGTTTTTT	CASSSTGTGTRELFF
TRBV7-2	TRBJ2-1	TRBD1	many	TGTGCCAGCAGCTTAGCCCTACAGGGGCCCAGCTCCTACAATGAGCAGTTCTTC	CASSLALQGPSSYNEQFF
TRBV11-2	TRBJ2-5	-	-	TGCGCCAGCAGCCCCATGGGAGCGGCGATTGAGACCCAGCACTTC	CASSPMGAAIETQHF
TRBV6-5	TRBJ2-1	TRBD2	many	TGTGCCAGCAGTTACTCCGGACTAGCGGGGAACAATGAGCAGTTCTTC	CASSYSGLAGNNEQFF